This entry lists 11 T cell receptor beta chains sequenced from one sample in a study of breast tumors, draining lymph nodes, adjacent tissues. TCRdb re-called the multiplex PCR reads with MiXCR, one entry per CDR3 protein. The repertoire has around 120,000 distinct CDR3 sequences, 20% of them found once; the top ten carry over 3%. Axillary draining lymph nodes of breast cancer patients supplied the node samples. Specimen: axillary lymph node tissue. All receptors come from a female donor with breast cancer. Some clones in this sample may be carry-over from other donors' samples.

This clonotype was seen repeatedly, ten times or more. This rearrangement joins TRBV2 to TRBJ2-7; D uncertain. Trimming stripped 8 bases from V and 2 bases from J, with 19 bases between. Germline V gene data show CDR1 as SNHLY and CDR2 as FYNNEI. CDR3 length equals 15 residues. The DNA of the CDR3 is TGTGCCAGCCGCCGCCGGCCCCTCGGCACCTACGAGCAGTACTTC. This sequence encodes CASRRRPLGTYEQYF.

Regarding this clonotype: A much larger clone is a single base away; this may be a read error. The CDR3 carries no conserved terminal phenylalanine or tryptophan, so it likely arises from a read error. The chain carries TRBV7-9 and TRBJ1-4; 9 bases are shared with TRBD1. V trimming: 5 bases; J trimming: 10 bases; junction bases outside the gene matches: 11. Germline CDR1 is SEHNR and CDR2 is FQNEAQ (reference sequence). This CDR3 contains 15 residues. The CDR3 DNA reads as TGTGCCAGCAGCACAGAGGACAGGGGCGGGCGAAAACTGTTTTCT. Translated: CASSTEDRGGRKLFS.

This clonotype was seen at least ten times. The J gene is TRBJ2-5, the V gene TRBV7-2, with unresolved D. Per the germline V gene, CDR1 is SGHTA and CDR2 is FQGNSA. V was trimmed by 1 base and J by 3 bases, leaving 6 bases between them. There are 13 residues in the CDR3. The CDR3 sequence: CASSLVPEETQYF. The CDR3 DNA reads TGTGCCAGCAGCTTAGTTCCGGAAGAGACCCAGTACTTC.

This clonotype showed up many times. V is TRBV14 and J is TRBJ2-1, with a possible D match to TRBD2 (6 bases). This CDR3 has 15 residues. The germline V gene has CDR1 SGHDN and CDR2 FVKESK. V dropped 4 bases and J dropped 0 bases, with 10 bases sitting between them. CDR3 sequence: CASSPLASSYNEQFF. CDR3 sequence (DNA): TGTGCCAGCAGCCCTCTAGCGAGCTCCTACAATGAGCAGTTCTTC.

This clonotype has a count of ten or more. The chain uses TRBV20-1 and TRBJ2-2, with D possibly TRBD2 on 5 matching bases. CDR1 and CDR2 (germline): DFQATT, SNEGSKA (reference sequence). The CDR3 covers 14 residues. V was cut by 3 bases and J by 1 base, with 9 bases left in between. CDR3 bases: TGCAGTGCTAGTACTCGGGGGAACACCGGGGAGCTGTTTTTT. Translating gives CSASTRGNTGELFF.

Regarding this clonotype: A much more abundant neighbour one base away suggests this may be a read error. The rearrangement uses TRBV9 and TRBJ1-5; D might be TRBD1 (5 bases). Germline CDR1 SGDLS, CDR2 YYNGEE. There are 13 residues in the CDR3. CDR3 bases: TGTGCCCGCAGCGACAGTAGCAATCAGCCCCAGCATTTT. Translated: CARSDSSNQPQHF.

This clonotype was seen many times. The V and J genes are TRBV12-3 or TRBV12-4 and TRBJ2-3; D is uncertain. Trimming took 1 base from V and 6 from J, leaving 8 bases between them. The CDR3 is 13 residues long. CDR3 DNA: TGTGCCAGCAGTTTAGGGTTTCGGGATACGCAGTATTTT. Encoded protein: CASSLGFRDTQYF.

This clonotype was observed many times. This chain uses TRBV20-1 with TRBJ2-7; D is unresolved. CDR1 is DFQATT, CDR2 SNEGSKA, per germline (reference sequence). This CDR3 contains 13 residues. V was trimmed by 3 bases and J by 7 bases, leaving 16 bases between them. In DNA form, the CDR3 reads TGCAGTGCTAGTCCGGAACCTGCAAGTGAGCAGTACTTC. Translating it yields CSASPEPASEQYF.

This clonotype was counted many times. The chain recombines TRBV5-6 with TRBJ2-1; no firm D call. V gave up 3 bases and J gave up 5 bases, with 3 bases separating them. The CDR3 runs 11 residues. CDR1 SGHDT and CDR2 YYEEEE come from the germline V gene. CDR3 sequence (DNA): TGTGCCAGCAGCTACGACAATGAGCAGTTCTTC. Encoded protein: CASSYDNEQFF.

This clonotype was seen many times. This sequence joins TRBV11-2 and TRBJ2-3; the D gene is possibly TRBD2 (6 bases). Trimming removed 5 bases from V and 4 bases from J, with 19 bases in between. CDR1 SGHAT and CDR2 FQNNGV come from the germline V gene. The CDR3 is made up of 16 amino acids. The CDR3 is CASSPRAGFRADTQYF. In DNA, the CDR3 is TGTGCCAGCAGCCCCAGGGCGGGGTTTAGGGCAGATACGCAGTATTTT.

The sample holds a few counts of this clonotype. The V call is TRBV28, the J call TRBJ2-7; D is perhaps TRBD1 (6 bases). The CDR3 is made up of 14 amino acids. The germline V gene has CDR1 MDHEN and CDR2 SYDVKM. The V end was cut by 5 bases, the J end by 5 bases, with 16 bases between. The CDR3 DNA reads TGTGCCAGCAGTCCGACAGGTTATTCTCACGAGCAGTACTTC. It yields the protein CASSPTGYSHEQYF.